The 32 T cell receptor beta chains given below trace back to one sample, sequenced in a study of cytomegalovirus exposure and HLA in healthy donors (dated by TCRdb to between 2016 and 2019). Libraries were constructed by the immunoSEQ multiplex PCR assay. A mixture of 60 forward primers for TCR Vbeta segments and 13 reverse primers for TCR Jbeta segments was used in the multiplex PCR. Entries here come from immuneACCESS through TCRdb and include only in-frame sequences with V and J called. Some clones fail to appear in such tables; in the studies checked, an unresolved V gene covers under half of the shortfall, and the cause of the remainder is unknown. The sample table lists 100,000 to 150,000 clones, approximately 10% of them with a count of one. Together, the top ten hold just over 4.5% of the sample. The sequenced sample consisted of PBMCs. These receptors originate from a woman under 30 in good health and CMV-seropositive.

V usage is TRBV6-5 and J usage is TRBJ1-5; D possibly corresponds to TRBD1 (5 bases). V lost 0 bases to trimming and J lost 7 bases, with 13 bases between them. The germline gives CDR1 MNHEY, CDR2 SVGAGI. This CDR3 contains 15 residues. CDR3 nucleotide sequence: TGTGCCAGCAGTTACTCCGGGGGGGGTGGGCAGCCCCAGCATTTT. This sequence encodes CASSYSGGGGQPQHF.

V and J are TRBV7-9 and TRBJ2-7; D is perhaps TRBD1 (6 bases). The V gene lost 3 bases and the J gene lost 0 bases, with 12 bases spanning the gap. This CDR3 is built from 15 residues. Germline V lookup: CDR1 SEHNR, CDR2 FQNEAQ (reference sequence). CDR3 nucleotides: TGTGCCAGCAGCTTCACCGGGACACTCTCCTACGAGCAGTACTTC. As protein: CASSFTGTLSYEQYF.

The CDR3 spells CASSRELIYEQYF. The CDR3 DNA sequence: TGTGCCAGCAGCCGGGAACTGATCTACGAGCAGTACTTC. This chain uses TRBV5-4 with TRBJ2-7; D is perhaps TRBD2 (5 bases). The length of the CDR3 is 13 residues. Trimming took off 4 bases at V and 3 bases at J, with 11 bases between the two ends. From germline, CDR1 is SGHNT and CDR2 YYREEE (reference sequence).

This clone was counted a single time. The chain joins TRBV19 to TRBJ2-5; TRBD1 matches 9 bases. This CDR3 spans 16 amino acids. V lost 8 bases and J lost 2; bases outside the gene matches: 12. The germline V gene encodes CDR1 LNHDA and CDR2 SQIVND (reference sequence). The CDR3 is CASGDGTGQGQETQYF. CDR3 sequence (DNA): TGTGCCAGTGGTGATGGAACGGGACAGGGACAAGAGACCCAGTACTTC.

This clone was observed a few times. The chain carries TRBV7-8 and TRBJ1-5; tentatively, D is TRBD1 (5 bases). CDR1 SGHVS and CDR2 FQNEAQ come from the germline V gene. CDR3 size: 16 residues. Trimming removed 5 bases from V and 2 bases from J, with 16 bases in between. The CDR3 coding sequence is TGTGCCAGCAGCGCCCCGGGTACGGGGGGCAATCAGCCCCAGCATTTT. Its protein product is CASSAPGTGGNQPQHF. The variable domain in full, with the rest retrieved from reference TRBV7-8 and TRBJ1-5, is GAGVSQSPRYKVAKRGQDVALRCDPISGHVSLFWYQQALGQGPEFLTYFQNEAQLDKSGLPSDRFFAERPEGSVSTLKIQRTQQEDSAVYLCASSAPGTGGNQPQHFGDGTRLSIL.

The chain joins TRBV9 to TRBJ2-3, with a possible D match to TRBD2 (5 bases). The CDR3 runs to 15 residues. Trimming removed 6 bases from V and 1 base from J, with 15 bases in between. Germline loops: CDR1 SGDLS, CDR2 YYNGEE. CDR3 in amino acids: CASTVEGLRTDTQYF. The CDR3 DNA reads TGTGCCAGCACCGTCGAGGGCCTTCGCACAGATACGCAGTATTTT.

This clone has just one count. The chain has TRBV30 and TRBJ2-5; a possible D gene is TRBD2 (6 bases). Matching the DNA end better, TRBJ2-7 makes the J call doubtful. The CDR3 length is 13 residues. CDR1 and CDR2 (germline): GTSNPN, SVGIG (reference sequence). CDR3 sequence (DNA): TGTGCCTGGAGTTCCGGGACTCCCTTCGAGCAGTACTTC. This gives the protein CAWSSGTPFEQYF.

A word on this clone: An end of the junction does not agree with germline; a read error may underlie this. The chain carries TRBV7-7 and TRBJ2-3; 14 bases are a match to TRBD2. Germline V gene data show CDR1 as SSHAT and CDR2 as FNYEAQ (reference sequence). CDR3 size: 19 residues. CDR3 in DNA: TGTGCTAGCAGTCCCTCACGACTAGCGGGAGGGCTAAGCACAGATACGCAGTATTTT. Translation gives CASSPSRLAGGLSTDTQYF.

This clone came up a few times. The V and J genes are TRBV5-5 and TRBJ1-1; D possibly corresponds to TRBD1 (6 bases). Trimming pared 0 bases from V and 6 bases from J, leaving 6 bases between. CDR3 length: 12 residues. Per germline, CDR1 SGHKS and CDR2 YYEKEE (reference sequence). The CDR3 sequence is CASSLGGPEAFF. As DNA, the CDR3 is TGTGCCAGCAGCTTGGGGGGGCCTGAAGCTTTCTTT.

This clone was seen more than once but under ten times. The chain joins TRBV5-5 to TRBJ1-1; 7 nucleotides line up with TRBD1. V gave up 4 bases and J gave up 4 bases; unmatched junction bases: 4. The CDR3 runs 13 residues. The germline V gene has CDR1 SGHKS and CDR2 YYEKEE (reference sequence). Here the CDR3 DNA reads TGTGCCAGCAGCGGCGGACAGGTCACTGAAGCTTTCTTT. Translating it yields CASSGGQVTEAFF.

The sample holds a few counts of this clone. V usage is TRBV12-5 and J usage is TRBJ1-4, with 8 bases identical to TRBD1. Germline-derived CDR1 and CDR2 are LGHNT and FRNRAP. The CDR3 has 15 residues. The ends lost 6 bases at V and 6 bases at J; junction bases unmatched: 9. The CDR3 DNA sequence: TGTGCTAGTGGCACAGCCAGGGGGCTAGATGAAAAACTGTTTTTT. It encodes CASGTARGLDEKLFF.

This clone has just a few counts. The chain links TRBV6-5 to TRBJ2-5; TRBD2 is a possible D gene (5 bases). The CDR3 loop spans 15 amino acids. The V gene lost 8 bases and the J gene lost 6 bases, with 22 bases spanning the gap. Germline V gives CDR1 MNHEY, CDR2 SVGAGI. CDR3 DNA: TGTGCCAGCTGGGCGCCAGGAGGCCCCGGGCAGACCCAGTACTTC. This translates into CASWAPGGPGQTQYF.

This chain joins TRBV7-3 and TRBJ2-3, with 10 bases identical to TRBD2. This CDR3 spans 15 amino acids. Germline V gene lookup returns CDR1 SGHTA and CDR2 FQGTGA. The ends lost 4 bases at V and 1 base at J; junction bases unmatched: 2. CDR3 nucleotide sequence: TGTGCCAGCAGCTCCGGGACTAGCGGCACAGATACGCAGTATTTT. It encodes CASSSGTSGTDTQYF.

The chain combines TRBV7-2 with TRBJ2-3; 8 positions match TRBD1. The germline V gene encodes CDR1 SGHTA and CDR2 FQGNSA. Trimming took 1 base from V and 8 from J; bases not matched to a gene: 8. This CDR3 comprises 15 residues. CDR3 in amino acids: CASSLGSSGQGTQYF. CDR3 nucleotide sequence: TGTGCCAGCAGCTTAGGGAGTAGCGGACAGGGTACGCAGTATTTT.

This clone was counted a few times. This chain joins TRBV2 and TRBJ2-1, with 13 bases identical to TRBD2. Germline trimming cut 1 base from V and 7 bases from J; bases unmatched to any gene: 19. CDR1 and CDR2 from the germline V gene are SNHLY and FYNNEI. CDR3 length equals 21 residues. In nucleotides, the CDR3 is TGTGCCAGCAGTGAAGGGGGACAAGGGACTAGCGGGGTTAGGGGCTTAAATGAGCAGTTCTTC. This sequence encodes CASSEGGQGTSGVRGLNEQFF.

This clone was recorded a few times. The rearrangement joins TRBV7-6 to TRBJ2-5; the match to TRBD1 covers 9 bases. The germline V gene has CDR1 SGHVS and CDR2 FNYEAQ. CDR3 size: 13 residues. The junction had 3 bases not matched to a gene; V was cut back by 5 bases and J by 5 bases. This CDR3 reads CASSPTGGETQYF. The CDR3, as DNA: TGTGCCAGCAGCCCGACAGGGGGGGAGACCCAGTACTTC.

The chain is built from TRBV30 and TRBJ1-2, with D tentatively TRBD1 (5 bases). CDR3 size: 14 residues. CDR1 is GTSNPN and CDR2 is SVGIG in the germline V gene (reference sequence). The V end was cut by 6 bases, the J end by 5 bases, with 19 bases between. Here the CDR3 DNA reads TGTGCCTGTTCCTACCAGGCGCAGGGTTATGGCTACACCTTC. It specifies CACSYQAQGYGYTF.

The chain links TRBV27 to TRBJ1-1, with a possible D match to TRBD1 (5 bases). The germline CDR1 and CDR2 sequences are MNHEY and SMNVEV (reference sequence). V was shortened by 2 bases and J by 2 bases, with 12 bases between the two germline ends. The CDR3 length is 15 residues. The CDR3 protein is CASSLHGGVNTEAFF. The CDR3 nucleotides are TGTGCCAGCAGTTTACACGGGGGGGTAAACACTGAAGCTTTCTTT.

This clone was seen only a few times. V usage is TRBV7-2 and J usage is TRBJ2-1; no clear D gene. Trimming shortened V by 7 bases and J by 0 bases, and 13 bases separated the two germline ends. CDR3 size: 15 residues. Germline CDR1 SGHTA, CDR2 FQGNSA. Written as DNA, the CDR3 is TGTGCCAGCACCCTTTCGTACAGCTCCTACAATGAGCAGTTCTTC. As protein: CASTLSYSSYNEQFF.

To note about this clone: One end of the junction varies from germline; a read error may be responsible. The chain employs TRBV7-7 and TRBJ2-5; D is perhaps TRBD1 (5 bases). CDR3 length: 14 residues. Germline V gives CDR1 SSHAT, CDR2 FNYEAQ (reference sequence). The chain's CDR3 is CASSPSKGAETQYF. The CDR3 coding sequence is TGTGCTAGCAGCCCTTCGAAAGGGGCCGAGACCCAGTACTTC.

The J gene is TRBJ2-5, the V gene TRBV5-6, with 10 bases lining up with TRBD1. Germline-derived CDR1 and CDR2 are SGHDT and YYEEEE. The V gene end was trimmed by 4 bases and the J gene end by 2 bases; junction bases not matched to a gene: 8. This CDR3 spans 16 amino acids. CDR3 DNA: TGTGCCAGCAGCGAGGGGACAGGGGATACACAAGAGACCCAGTACTTC. It is translated as CASSEGTGDTQETQYF. Filled out from reference TRBV5-6 and TRBJ2-5, the complete variable domain reads DAGVTQSPTHLIKTRGQQVTLRCSPKSGHDTVSWYQQALGQGPQFIFQYYEEEERQRGNFPDRFSGHQFPNYSSELNVNALLLGDSALYLCASSEGTGDTQETQYFGPGTRLLVL.

This chain connects TRBV19 to TRBJ2-7; 11 bases agree with TRBD1. The CDR3 totals 13 residues. CDR1 and CDR2 from the germline V gene are LNHDA and SQIVND (reference sequence). With 4 bases clipped from V and 6 bases from J, the junction kept 2 bases outside the gene matches. The CDR3 region is CASSRGQGAEQYF. The CDR3 bases are TGTGCCAGTAGTAGAGGACAGGGGGCCGAGCAGTACTTC.

This clone has just a few counts. J is TRBJ1-2 and V is TRBV7-9, with TRBD1 matching 7 bases. This CDR3 has 13 amino acids. Per germline, CDR1 SEHNR and CDR2 FQNEAQ (reference sequence). With V trimmed by 6 bases and J by 7 bases, 8 bases remained unmatched. CDR3 region: CASRSTGWAGYTF. The CDR3 coding sequence is TGTGCCAGCAGGTCGACAGGGTGGGCTGGCTACACCTTC.

The gene calls are TRBV7-9 and TRBJ2-1; weak D call: TRBD2 (5 bases). The V gene's germline CDR1 is SEHNR and CDR2 FQNEAQ (reference sequence). Trimming took 8 bases from V and 0 from J, leaving 14 bases between them. There are 15 residues in the CDR3. The CDR3 DNA sequence: TGTGCCAGCCCGGGGTCACCCGGCTCCTACAATGAGCAGTTCTTC. Translation gives CASPGSPGSYNEQFF. Variable domain in full (rest from reference TRBV7-9 and TRBJ2-1): DTGVSQNPRHKITKRGQNVTFRCDPISEHNRLYWYRQTLGQGPEFLTYFQNEAQLEKSRLLSDRFSAERPKGSFSTLEIQRTEQGDSAMYLCASPGSPGSYNEQFFGPGTRLTVL.

This clone was detected only a few times. A junction end diverges from the germline sequence, so it may reflect a read error. This chain connects TRBV28 to TRBJ2-7, with 8 nucleotides matching TRBD2. Looked up from germline, CDR1 is MDHEN and CDR2 is SYDVKM. The CDR3 runs 13 residues. Here the CDR3 reads CASSPPTRREANF. As DNA, the CDR3 is TGTGCCAGCAGTCCCCCCACTAGGCGGGAGGCGAACTTC.

This clone was detected a few times. The chain recombines TRBV4-2 with TRBJ2-7, with 7 bases aligning to TRBD1. V dropped 4 bases and J dropped 5; count of bases not matched to a gene: 14. The CDR3 extends over 16 amino acids. Germline CDR1 reads LGHNA; CDR2 reads YNFKEQ. CDR3 sequence: CASSPSIARTGDEQYF. The DNA for the CDR3 is TGTGCCAGCAGCCCCTCTATAGCCCGAACAGGGGACGAGCAGTACTTC.

This clone appeared a few times. This sequence joins TRBV2 and TRBJ1-3, with D uncertain. CDR1 SNHLY and CDR2 FYNNEI come from the germline V gene. V lost 8 bases and J lost 0, with 11 bases in between. The CDR3 loop spans 14 amino acids. CDR3 DNA: TGTGCCAGCGGATGGGCAGACTCTGGAAACACCATATATTTT. It is translated as CASGWADSGNTIYF.

The rearrangement links TRBV4-1 to TRBJ2-3; D gene ambiguous. The CDR3 has 15 residues. Germline CDR1 MGHRA, CDR2 YSYEKL. Trimming shortened V by 0 bases and J by 2 bases, and 9 bases separated the two germline ends. The DNA for the CDR3 is TGCGCCAGCAGCCAAGAACCCTGGGCCACAGATACGCAGTATTTT. This codes for CASSQEPWATDTQYF.

This clone was recorded a few times. V usage is TRBV30 and J usage is TRBJ2-5, with 14 bases identical to TRBD2. The V gene end was trimmed by 4 bases and the J gene end by 5 bases; junction bases not matched to a gene: 6. This CDR3 region has 15 residues. Looked up from germline, CDR1 is GTSNPN and CDR2 is SVGIG (reference sequence). The CDR3 loop reads CAWTGLAGVRETQYF. The CDR3 DNA follows: TGTGCCTGGACGGGACTAGCGGGAGTCCGGGAGACCCAGTACTTC. Combining the CDR3 with reference TRBV30 and TRBJ2-5 gives the whole variable domain SQTIHQWPATLVQPVGSPLSLECTVEGTSNPNLYWYRQAAGRGLQLLFYSVGIGQISSEVPQNLSASRPQDRQFILSSKKLLLSDSGFYLCAWTGLAGVRETQYFGPGTRLLVL.

This clone has more than one count but fewer than ten. J is TRBJ1-1 and V is TRBV7-3; D gene uncertain. Trimming took off 2 bases at V and 6 bases at J, with 10 bases between the two ends. The CDR3 covers 13 residues. Germline CDR1 reads SGHTA; CDR2 reads FQGTGA. For the CDR3, the DNA is TGTGCCAGCAGCTTAGGAGGTATCTCTGAAGCTTTCTTT. This sequence encodes CASSLGGISEAFF. Variable domain in full (rest from reference TRBV7-3 and TRBJ1-1): GAGVSQTPSNKVTEKGKYVELRCDPISGHTALYWYRQSLGQGPEFLIYFQGTGAADDSGLPNDRFFAVRPEGSVSTLKIQRTERGDSAVYLCASSLGGISEAFFGQGTRLTVV.

The chain is built from TRBV15 and TRBJ2-5; TRBD1 agrees at 9 bases. Germline V gene lookup returns CDR1 LNHNV and CDR2 YYDKDF (reference sequence). V lost 6 bases, J lost 2 bases, and 25 bases stayed unmatched. The length of the CDR3 is 21 residues. For the CDR3, the DNA is TGTGCCACCAGTTATCGGCGGGGCCAAGCCGGGACAGGGTTTGTGCAAGAGACCCAGTACTTC. Its translation is CATSYRRGQAGTGFVQETQYF.

This chain uses TRBV19 with TRBJ1-3; D is uncertain. The CDR3 consists of 14 residues. V lost 8 bases to trimming and J lost 2 bases, with 13 bases between them. Per germline, CDR1 LNHDA and CDR2 SQIVND (reference sequence). The CDR3 region is CASGGRLAGNTIYF. CDR3 bases: TGTGCCAGTGGCGGGCGTTTAGCTGGAAACACCATATATTTT.